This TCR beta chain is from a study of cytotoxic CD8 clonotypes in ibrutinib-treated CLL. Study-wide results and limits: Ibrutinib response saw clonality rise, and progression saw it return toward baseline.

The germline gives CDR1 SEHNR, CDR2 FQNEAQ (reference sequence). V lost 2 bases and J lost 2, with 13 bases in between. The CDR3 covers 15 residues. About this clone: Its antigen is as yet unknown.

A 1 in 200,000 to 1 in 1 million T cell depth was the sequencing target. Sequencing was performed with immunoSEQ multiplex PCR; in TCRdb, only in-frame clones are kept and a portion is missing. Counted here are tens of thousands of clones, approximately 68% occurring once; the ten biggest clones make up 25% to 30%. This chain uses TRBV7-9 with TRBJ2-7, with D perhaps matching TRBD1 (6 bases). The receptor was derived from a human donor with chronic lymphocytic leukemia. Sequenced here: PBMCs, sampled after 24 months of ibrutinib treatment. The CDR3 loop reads CASSLSPGQTYEQYF. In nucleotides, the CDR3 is TGTGCCAGCAGCTTAAGTCCAGGACAGACCTACGAGCAGTACTTC. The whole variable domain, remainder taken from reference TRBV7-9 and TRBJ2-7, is DTGVSQNPRHKITKRGQNVTFRCDPISEHNRLYWYRQTLGQGPEFLTYFQNEAQLEKSRLLSDRFSAERPKGSFSTLEIQRTEQGDSAMYLCASSLSPGQTYEQYFGPGTRLTVT.